This T cell receptor beta chain was captured by sequencing in a study of beta chain features in type 1 diabetes. Study outcomes and limitations: VDJ junctions in type 1 diabetes patients carried more deletions and fewer insertions. In every one of the four CD4+ subsets, TCRB CDR3s were moderately but significantly shorter in Type 1 diabetes patients.

Expressed TCRB transcripts were sequenced because the isolated RNA had all been reverse transcribed beforehand. Average reads for naive, central memory and regulatory T cell samples were about 3.6 million. Generated by immunoSEQ multiplex PCR, the TCRdb table keeps only in-frame clones and is missing some. The table records 640,000 or so clones, about an eighth of them present only once. Remarks on this clone: What it binds is unknown.

Material for sequencing was naive CD4+ T cells from blood. The source of this sequence is a man younger than 30 with type 1 diabetes.

In nucleotides, the CDR3 is TGTGCCTCATATGACAGGGCAACTAATGAAAAACTGTTTTTT. Residues: CASYDRATNEKLFF. The V call is TRBV10-3, the J call TRBJ1-4; 7 bases are a match to TRBD1. Germline-derived CDR1 and CDR2 are ENHRY and SYGVKD. V dropped 11 bases and J dropped 0; count of bases not matched to a gene: 6. This CDR3 comprises 14 residues.